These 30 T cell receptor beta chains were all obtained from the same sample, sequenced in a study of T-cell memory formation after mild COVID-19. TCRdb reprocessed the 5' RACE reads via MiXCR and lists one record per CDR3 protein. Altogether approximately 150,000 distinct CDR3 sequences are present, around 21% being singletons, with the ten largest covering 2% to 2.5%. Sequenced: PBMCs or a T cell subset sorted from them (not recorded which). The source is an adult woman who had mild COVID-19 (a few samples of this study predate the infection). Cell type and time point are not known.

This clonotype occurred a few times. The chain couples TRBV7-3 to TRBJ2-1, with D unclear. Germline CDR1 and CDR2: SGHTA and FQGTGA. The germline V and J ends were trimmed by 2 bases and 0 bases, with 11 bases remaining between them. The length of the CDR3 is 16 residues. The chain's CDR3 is CASSLAPVNSYNEQFF. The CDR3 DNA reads TGTGCCAGCAGCTTAGCTCCGGTCAACTCCTACAATGAGCAGTTCTTC.

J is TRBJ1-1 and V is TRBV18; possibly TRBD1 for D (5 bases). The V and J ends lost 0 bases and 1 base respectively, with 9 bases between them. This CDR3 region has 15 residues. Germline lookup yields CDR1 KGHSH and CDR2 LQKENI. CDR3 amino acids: CASSPPGGRNTEAFF. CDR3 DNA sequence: TGTGCCAGCTCACCACCGGGGGGGAGGAACACTGAAGCTTTCTTT.

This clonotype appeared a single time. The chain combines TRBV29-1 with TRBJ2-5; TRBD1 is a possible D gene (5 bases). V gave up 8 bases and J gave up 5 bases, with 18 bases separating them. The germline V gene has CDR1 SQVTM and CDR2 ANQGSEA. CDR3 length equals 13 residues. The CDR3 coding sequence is TGCAGCCCAGAAAGGGGTTTTCGGGAGACCCAGTACTTC. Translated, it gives CSPERGFRETQYF.

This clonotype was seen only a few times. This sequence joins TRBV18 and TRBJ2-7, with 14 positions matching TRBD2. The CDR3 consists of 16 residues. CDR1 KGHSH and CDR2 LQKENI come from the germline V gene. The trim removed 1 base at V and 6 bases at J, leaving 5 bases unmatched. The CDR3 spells CASSPQGLAGGTEQYF. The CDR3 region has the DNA TGTGCCAGCTCACCACAAGGACTAGCGGGAGGTACCGAGCAGTACTTC.

The CDR3 loop reads CASSQGTQGGRLPQYF. The CDR3 DNA sequence: TGTGCCAGCAGCCAAGGAACACAGGGGGGCCGACTTCCCCAGTACTTC. The chain joins TRBV3-1 to TRBJ2-5; the match to TRBD1 covers 8 bases. From germline, CDR1 is LGHDT and CDR2 YNNKEL (reference sequence). V shed 1 base, J shed 9 bases, and the junction held 13 bases outside the gene matches. The CDR3 is 16 amino acids.

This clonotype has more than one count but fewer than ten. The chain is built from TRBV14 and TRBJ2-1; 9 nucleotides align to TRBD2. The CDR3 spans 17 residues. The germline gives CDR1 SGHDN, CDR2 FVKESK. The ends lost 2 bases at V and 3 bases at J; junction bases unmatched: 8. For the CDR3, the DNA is TGTGCCAGCAGCCAATCCCGACTAGCGGAGCGCTACAATGAGCAGTTCTTC. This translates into CASSQSRLAERYNEQFF.

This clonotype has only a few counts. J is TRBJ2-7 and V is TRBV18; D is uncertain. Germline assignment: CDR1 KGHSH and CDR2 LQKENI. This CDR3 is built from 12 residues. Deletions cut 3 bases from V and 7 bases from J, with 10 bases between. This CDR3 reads CASSPSTREQYF. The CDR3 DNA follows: TGTGCCAGCTCACCCTCGACCCGGGAGCAGTACTTC.

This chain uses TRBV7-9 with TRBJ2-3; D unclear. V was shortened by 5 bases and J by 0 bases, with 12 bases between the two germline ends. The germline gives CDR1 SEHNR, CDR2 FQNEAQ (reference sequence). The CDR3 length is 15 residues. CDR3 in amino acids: CASSRGLTSTDTQYF. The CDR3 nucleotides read TGTGCCAGCAGCCGTGGTCTAACCAGCACAGATACGCAGTATTTT.

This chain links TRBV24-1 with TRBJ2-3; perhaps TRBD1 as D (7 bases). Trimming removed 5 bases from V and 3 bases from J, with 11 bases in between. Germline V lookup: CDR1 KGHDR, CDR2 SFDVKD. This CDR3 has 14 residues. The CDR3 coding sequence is TGTGCCACCAGTGGGAGGGGGCGGACAGATACGCAGTATTTT. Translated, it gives CATSGRGRTDTQYF.

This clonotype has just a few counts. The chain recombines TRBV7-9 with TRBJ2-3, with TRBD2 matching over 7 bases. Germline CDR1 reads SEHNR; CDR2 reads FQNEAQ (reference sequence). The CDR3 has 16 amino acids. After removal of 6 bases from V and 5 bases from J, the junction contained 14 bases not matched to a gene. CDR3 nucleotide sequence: TGTGCCAGCAGTCTAGGGAACAGCGGGGCCCAAGATACGCAGTATTTT. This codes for CASSLGNSGAQDTQYF.

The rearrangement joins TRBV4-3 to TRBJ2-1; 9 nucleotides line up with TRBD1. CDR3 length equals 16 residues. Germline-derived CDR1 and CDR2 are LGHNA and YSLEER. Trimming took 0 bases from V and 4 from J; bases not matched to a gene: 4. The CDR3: CASSQEYRGPYNEQFF. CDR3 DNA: TGCGCCAGCAGCCAAGAGTACAGGGGGCCGTACAATGAGCAGTTCTTC.

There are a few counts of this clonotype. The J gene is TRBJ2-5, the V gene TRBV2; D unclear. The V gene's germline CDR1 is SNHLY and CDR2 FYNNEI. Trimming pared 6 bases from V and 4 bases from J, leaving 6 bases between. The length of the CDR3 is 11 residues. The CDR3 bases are TGTGCCAGCAGGGTTGGAGAGACCCAGTACTTC. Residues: CASRVGETQYF.

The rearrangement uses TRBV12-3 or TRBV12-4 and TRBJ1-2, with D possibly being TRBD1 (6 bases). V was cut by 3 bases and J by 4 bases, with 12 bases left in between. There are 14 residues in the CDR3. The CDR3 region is CASSFGGLVYGYTF. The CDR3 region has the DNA TGTGCCAGCAGTTTTGGGGGGCTAGTCTATGGCTACACCTTC.

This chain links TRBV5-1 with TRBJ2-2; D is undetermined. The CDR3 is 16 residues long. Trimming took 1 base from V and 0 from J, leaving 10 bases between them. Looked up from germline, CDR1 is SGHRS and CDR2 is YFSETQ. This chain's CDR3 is CASSLSVTSNTGELFF. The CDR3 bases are TGCGCCAGCAGCTTGTCTGTGACTTCGAACACCGGGGAGCTGTTTTTT.

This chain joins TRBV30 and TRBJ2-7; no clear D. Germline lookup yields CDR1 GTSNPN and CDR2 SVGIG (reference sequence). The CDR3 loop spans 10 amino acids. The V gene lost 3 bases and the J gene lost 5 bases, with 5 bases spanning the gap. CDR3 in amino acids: CAWSDHEQYF. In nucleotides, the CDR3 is TGTGCCTGGAGCGATCACGAGCAGTACTTC.

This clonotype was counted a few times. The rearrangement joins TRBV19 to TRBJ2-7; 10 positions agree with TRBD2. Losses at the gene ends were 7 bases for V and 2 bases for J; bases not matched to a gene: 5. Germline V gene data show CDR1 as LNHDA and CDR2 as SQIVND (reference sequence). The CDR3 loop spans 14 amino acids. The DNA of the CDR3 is TGTGCCAGTAACGCCGGGACTAGCGCCTACGAGCAGTACTTC. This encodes CASNAGTSAYEQYF.

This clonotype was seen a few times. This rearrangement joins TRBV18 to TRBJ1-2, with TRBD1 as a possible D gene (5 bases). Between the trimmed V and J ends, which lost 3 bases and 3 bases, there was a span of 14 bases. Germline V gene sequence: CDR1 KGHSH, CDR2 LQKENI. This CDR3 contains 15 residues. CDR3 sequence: CASSPQEAGHYGYTF. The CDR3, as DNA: TGTGCCAGCTCACCCCAGGAAGCGGGACACTATGGCTACACCTTC.

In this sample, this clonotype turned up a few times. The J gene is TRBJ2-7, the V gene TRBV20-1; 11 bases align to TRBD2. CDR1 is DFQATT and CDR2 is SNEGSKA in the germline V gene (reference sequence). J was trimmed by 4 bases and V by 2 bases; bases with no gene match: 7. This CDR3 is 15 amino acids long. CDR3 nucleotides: TGCAGTGCTAGAAATAGCGGGAGGGCAAGGTACGAGCAGTACTTC. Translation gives CSARNSGRARYEQYF.

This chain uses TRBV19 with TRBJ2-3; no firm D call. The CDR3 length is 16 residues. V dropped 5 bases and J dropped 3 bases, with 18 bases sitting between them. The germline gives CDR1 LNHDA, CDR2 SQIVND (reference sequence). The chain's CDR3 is CASSAVSSSITDTQYF. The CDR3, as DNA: TGTGCCAGTAGTGCCGTCTCCTCGAGCATAACAGATACGCAGTATTTT.

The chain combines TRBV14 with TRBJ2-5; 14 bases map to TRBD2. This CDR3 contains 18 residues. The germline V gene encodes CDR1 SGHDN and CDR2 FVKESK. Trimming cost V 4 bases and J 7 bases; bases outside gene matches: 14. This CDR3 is CASSLGLAGGHLGGTQYF. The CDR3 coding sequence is TGTGCCAGCAGCCTCGGACTAGCGGGAGGCCACCTGGGGGGGACCCAGTACTTC.

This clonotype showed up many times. The CDR3 coding sequence is TGCAGCGTTGATCAGGCCTCTGGGGCCAACGTCCTGACTTTC. Residues: CSVDQASGANVLTF. The V gene is TRBV29-1, the J gene TRBJ2-6, with no clear D. The CDR3 spans 14 residues. CDR1 and CDR2 (germline): SQVTM, ANQGSEA. V was trimmed by 3 bases and J by 0 bases, leaving 6 bases between them.

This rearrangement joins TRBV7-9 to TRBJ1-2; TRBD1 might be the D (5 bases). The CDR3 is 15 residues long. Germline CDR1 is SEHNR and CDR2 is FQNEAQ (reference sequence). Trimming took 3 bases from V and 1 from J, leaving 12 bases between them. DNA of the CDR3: TGTGCCAGCAGCTTGGAGACAGTCCTTAACTATGGCTACACCTTC. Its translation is CASSLETVLNYGYTF.

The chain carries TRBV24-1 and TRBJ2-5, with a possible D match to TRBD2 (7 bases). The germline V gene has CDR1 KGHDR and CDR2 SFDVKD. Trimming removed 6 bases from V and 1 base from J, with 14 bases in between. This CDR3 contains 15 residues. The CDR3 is CATSIPGGPQETQYF. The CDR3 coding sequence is TGTGCCACCAGTATCCCGGGGGGCCCCCAAGAGACCCAGTACTTC.

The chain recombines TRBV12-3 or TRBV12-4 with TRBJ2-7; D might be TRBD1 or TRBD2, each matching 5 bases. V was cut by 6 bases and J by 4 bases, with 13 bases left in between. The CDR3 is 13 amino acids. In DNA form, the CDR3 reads TGTGCCAGCAGACGGGGCGACGAGTACGAGCAGTACTTC. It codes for CASRRGDEYEQYF.

This chain's CDR3 is CASSPRGGRTDTQYF. CDR3 nucleotides: TGTGCCAGCAGCCCCCGGGGGGGTCGCACAGATACGCAGTATTTT. This chain uses TRBV25-1 with TRBJ2-3; 8 bases align to TRBD2. In germline, CDR1 is MGHDK, CDR2 SYGVNS. CDR3 length equals 15 residues. The junction had 6 bases not matched to a gene; V was cut back by 6 bases and J by 1 base.

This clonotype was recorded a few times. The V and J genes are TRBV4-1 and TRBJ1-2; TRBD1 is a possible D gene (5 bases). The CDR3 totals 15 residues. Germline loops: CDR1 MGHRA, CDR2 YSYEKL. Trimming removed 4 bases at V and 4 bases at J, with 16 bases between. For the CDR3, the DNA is TGCGCCAGCAGCCCCGCGGACAATACCTTCTATGGCTACACCTTC. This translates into CASSPADNTFYGYTF.

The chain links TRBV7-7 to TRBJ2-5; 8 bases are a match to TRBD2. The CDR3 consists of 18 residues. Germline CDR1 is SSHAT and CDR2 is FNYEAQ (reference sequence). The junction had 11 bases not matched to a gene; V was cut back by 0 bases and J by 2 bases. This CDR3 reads CASSLATGGGTKQETQYF. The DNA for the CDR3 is TGTGCCAGCAGCTTAGCGACCGGCGGGGGGACGAAACAAGAGACCCAGTACTTC.

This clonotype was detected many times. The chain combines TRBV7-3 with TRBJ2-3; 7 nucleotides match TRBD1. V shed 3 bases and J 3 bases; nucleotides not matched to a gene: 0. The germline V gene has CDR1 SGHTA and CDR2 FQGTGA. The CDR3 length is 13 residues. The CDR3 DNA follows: TGTGCCAGCAGCTTGACAGGGACAGATACGCAGTATTTT. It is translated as CASSLTGTDTQYF.

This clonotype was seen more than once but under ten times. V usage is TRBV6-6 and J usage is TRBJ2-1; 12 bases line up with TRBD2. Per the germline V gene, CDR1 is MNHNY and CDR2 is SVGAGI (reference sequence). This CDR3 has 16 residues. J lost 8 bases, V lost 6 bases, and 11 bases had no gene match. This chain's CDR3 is CASSSSGGEIPDEQFF. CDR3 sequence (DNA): TGTGCCAGCAGCTCTAGCGGGGGGGAAATACCGGATGAGCAGTTCTTC.

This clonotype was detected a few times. As DNA, the CDR3 is TGCAGTGCTAGTAAAGGGACTCGCACTGAAGCTTTCTTT. Protein sequence: CSASKGTRTEAFF. The rearrangement joins TRBV20-1 to TRBJ1-1, with D possibly matching TRBD1 (5 bases). The germline V gene encodes CDR1 DFQATT and CDR2 SNEGSKA (reference sequence). This CDR3 region has 13 residues. Trimming pared 3 bases from V and 4 bases from J, leaving 12 bases between.